The 2 T cell receptor beta chains in this list originate from one sample, sequenced in a study of regulatory dendritic cells for organ transplantation. Clones were read by immunoSEQ multiplex PCR, and TCRdb kept only the in-frame ones, dropping some. The sample lists over 20,000 clones; 60% to 80% were seen once. Source material: memory CD4+ T cells from blood. The subset here: CD45RO+ memory T cells. The receptors stem from a human donor in good health.

This clone appeared a few times. CDR3 region: CASSPRTVQYF. In nucleotides, the CDR3 is TGTGCCAGCAGTCCAAGGACAGTCCAGTACTTC. The chain joins TRBV2 to TRBJ2-7, with D tentatively TRBD1 (6 bases). CDR1 and CDR2 from the germline V gene are SNHLY and FYNNEI. The CDR3 consists of 11 residues. V was pared by 5 bases and J by 10 bases, with 12 bases between.

The chain recombines TRBV10-3 with TRBJ1-4; D ambiguous. CDR1 is ENHRY, CDR2 SYGVKD, per germline. This CDR3 comprises 13 residues. V was trimmed by 4 bases and J by 5 bases, leaving 8 bases between them. The CDR3 coding sequence is TGTGCCATCAGTGGGCGACAAAATGAAAAACTGTTTTTT. Translating it yields CAISGRQNEKLFF.